These T cell receptor beta chains were read from a single sample in a study of naive and memory T cell subsets. MiXCR, applied by TCRdb to the 5' RACE reads, yields one record per CDR3 protein. This table has 50,000 or so distinct CDR3 sequences, 7.2% appearing once. Receptors were obtained from a male donor in good health. Each CDR3 is given with its conserved first and last residue. The D gene is left open where the match is weak. Not all rows give a size; the values are once, few, many and, for expanded clones, a class.

>TRBV5-6|TRBJ1-5|TRBD1|many
TGTGCCAGCAGCTTGGCGGTAACAGGGGCAAATAGCAATCAGCCCCAGCATTTT
CASSLAVTGANSNQPQHF
>TRBV29-1|TRBJ2-3|-|-
TGCAGCGTTGCCCCTTCGGGTGACACAGATACGCAGTATTTT
CSVAPSGDTDTQYF
>TRBV18|TRBJ2-7|-|-
TGTGCCAGCTCACCACCGATACGATCAGGGGCATCCTACGAGCAGTACTTC
CASSPPIRSGASYEQYF
>TRBV20-1|TRBJ1-1|-|many
TGCAGTGCTAGCCATAGAGGGGGTTCTAGGCGGCCGGGCGGTGAAGCTTTCTTT
CSASHRGGSRRPGGEAFF
>TRBV5-1|TRBJ1-2|-|many
TGCGCCAGCAGCTCACCGACAGAGAACTATGGCTACACCTTC
CASSSPTENYGYTF
>TRBV5-1|TRBJ2-1|TRBD2|many
TGCGCCAGCAGCCCTAGCCCTAGGACTAGCGGAAGCCCCTACAATGAGCAGTTCTTC
CASSPSPRTSGSPYNEQFF
>TRBV12-3/TRBV12-4|TRBJ2-2|TRBD2|many
TGTGCCAGCCCCCTCCCTAGCGGAAACACCGGGGAGCTGTTTTTT
CASPLPSGNTGELFF
>TRBV3-1|TRBJ2-7|-|-
TGTGCCAGCAGCCGGAACTACGAGCAGTACTTC
CASSRNYEQYF
>TRBV10-1|TRBJ2-3|-|many
TGCGCCAGCTCGCCCGTCCGGACAGATACGCAGTATTTT
CASSPVRTDTQYF
>TRBV3-1|TRBJ1-6|TRBD1|many
TGTGCCAGCAGCCCCTACAGGGGGACTAATTCACCCCTCCACTTT
CASSPYRGTNSPLHF
>TRBV28|TRBJ2-7|TRBD1|few
TGTGCCAGCAGTTTCGAGGACAGGGGTGCCGAGCAGTACTTC
CASSFEDRGAEQYF
>TRBV20-1|TRBJ2-7|TRBD2|-
TGCAGTGCATCGCGGTCCGGGACTAGCGGGGCCATTTTAACCTACGAGCAGTACTTC
CSASRSGTSGAILTYEQYF
>TRBV6-2/TRBV6-3|TRBJ2-1|-|many
TGTGCCAGCAGTTACTGGCCCGAAAGCTCCTACAATGAGCAGTTCTTC
CASSYWPESSYNEQFF
>TRBV7-8|TRBJ2-1|-|many
TGTGCCAGCAGCTATTACAATGAGCAGTTCTTC
CASSYYNEQFF
>TRBV2|TRBJ2-7|TRBD1|many
TGTGCCAGCAGGCCGACAGGGTACGAGCAGTACTTC
CASRPTGYEQYF
>TRBV12-3/TRBV12-4|TRBJ2-3|-|many
TGTGCCAGCACCACGGGGTTCGAATCAGATACGCAGTATTTT
CASTTGFESDTQYF
>TRBV6-2/TRBV6-3|TRBJ2-2|-|-
TGTGCCAGCAGCCCCCCGGGACATAACACCGGGGAGCTGTTTTTT
CASSPPGHNTGELFF
>TRBV29-1|TRBJ1-2|TRBD1|many
TGCAGCGTTGTGAAGAGGACAGGGGCCTATGGCTACACCTTC
CSVVKRTGAYGYTF
>TRBV5-1|TRBJ2-7|TRBD2|-
TGCGCCAGCAGCTTGAATTCGGGGGGGCCGGGGGAGCAGTACTTC
CASSLNSGGPGEQYF
>TRBV5-4|TRBJ1-2|-|-
TGTGGCAGCCAAAGCGGGGGGGAACGGAACTATGGCTACACCTTC
CGSQSGGERNYGYTF
>TRBV30|TRBJ2-2|TRBD2|many
TGTGCCTGGAGTGTCCCCGCGCGGGAGGGCCGCACCGGGGAGCTGTTTTTT
CAWSVPAREGRTGELFF
>TRBV6-5|TRBJ2-3|TRBD2|many
TGTGCCAGCAGTTACTCTGCGGGAGGTGCGGGCACAGATACGCAGTATTTT
CASSYSAGGAGTDTQYF
>TRBV30|TRBJ2-1|-|few
TGTGCCTGGAGTGCAGCGACCTACAATGAGCAGTTCTTC
CAWSAATYNEQFF
>TRBV5-6|TRBJ2-7|-|-
-
CASSFGSGGYLYEQYF
>TRBV29-1|TRBJ2-5|-|-
TGCAGCGTTGTATCCGAGACCCAGTACTTC
CSVVSETQYF
>TRBV6-6|TRBJ2-7|-|many
TGTGCCAGCAGTTCAGGCGACGTTTCCTACGAGCAGTACTTC
CASSSGDVSYEQYF
>TRBV7-2|TRBJ2-1|TRBD2|many
TGTGCCAGCAGCTTAGCCGGGACTAGCGGTTACAATGAGCAGTTCTTC
CASSLAGTSGYNEQFF
>TRBV12-3/TRBV12-4|TRBJ1-4|TRBD1|many
TGTGCCAGCAGACAGGGGGATGGTGAAAAACTGTTTTTT
CASRQGDGEKLFF
>TRBV12-3/TRBV12-4|TRBJ2-1|TRBD2|-
TGTGCCAGCAGTCGAAGCGGGAGGAAGTACAATGAGCAGTTCTTC
CASSRSGRKYNEQFF
>TRBV6-6|TRBJ2-7|TRBD2|many
TGTGCCAGCCGTAGCGGGGACTCCTACGAGCAGTACTTC
CASRSGDSYEQYF
>TRBV12-3/TRBV12-4|TRBJ1-6|-|-
TGTGCCAGCAGTTTCTCCGATCCCGGGCGATATAATTCACCCCTCCACTTT
CASSFSDPGRYNSPLHF
>TRBV10-2|TRBJ1-1|TRBD1|few
TGCGCCAGCAGTGAGAGGGACAGATTGAACACTGAAGCTTTCTTT
CASSERDRLNTEAFF
>TRBV10-3|TRBJ2-3|-|many
TGTGCCATCAGTGAGTTTAGGAGAAGGCTTAGCGGAGACACAGATACGCAGTATTTT
CAISEFRRRLSGDTDTQYF
>TRBV6-5|TRBJ2-7|-|-
TGTGCCAGCATCCCCGGTCATGCGGTGGGTCACGAGCAGTACTTC
CASIPGHAVGHEQYF
>TRBV12-3/TRBV12-4|TRBJ1-2|TRBD1|many
TGTGCCAGCAGTTCCCAGGGGGTAGGGGTTGGCTACACCTTC
CASSSQGVGVGYTF
>TRBV29-1|TRBJ2-1|TRBD1|-
TGCAGCGTTACTGGTCCAGGGACAGTCTACAATGAGCAGTTCTTC
CSVTGPGTVYNEQFF
>TRBV9|TRBJ2-7|-|few
TGTGCCAGCAGCGCCCCGGAGGGCTACGAGCAGTACTTC
CASSAPEGYEQYF
>TRBV20-1|TRBJ2-1|TRBD2|many
TGCAGTGCTAGGTTATCCGCGGGGGACCAGTTCTTC
CSARLSAGDQFF
>TRBV20-1|TRBJ1-2|TRBD1|many
TGCAGTGCTAGGGGACGAGACAGGGGGCGGGACTATGGCTACACCTTC
CSARGRDRGRDYGYTF
>TRBV4-2|TRBJ2-7|-|many
TGTGCCAGCAGTCATCCTACCGGGATCGGGGGCTACGAGCAGTACTTC
CASSHPTGIGGYEQYF
>TRBV20-1|TRBJ2-5|TRBD2|many
TGCAGTGCTTCCCTAAGTGCTAGCGGAGCACAAGAGACCCAGTACTTC
CSASLSASGAQETQYF
>TRBV2|TRBJ1-2|TRBD1|many
TGTGCCAGCAGCGCCGACAGGGCTACCTATGGCTACACCTTC
CASSADRATYGYTF
>TRBV6-5|TRBJ2-2|-|few
TGTGCCAGCAGTGACCCAGGCGGGCCGAACACCGGGGAGCTGTTTTTT
CASSDPGGPNTGELFF
>TRBV11-2|TRBJ2-7|-|few
TGTGCCAGCAGCTTAGAACCCCTCCCCTATGGCCCTACCGTCTACGAGCAGTACTTC
CASSLEPLPYGPTVYEQYF
>TRBV20-1|TRBJ2-7|-|-
TGCAGTGCTAGTGGCGCCCAGGGGCTTTCCTCCTACGAGCAGTACTTC
CSASGAQGLSSYEQYF
>TRBV25-1|TRBJ2-2|-|-
TGTGCCAGCAGTGAATTGGGGGGCCAGGCGGTAGGCGGGGAGCTGTTTTTT
CASSELGGQAVGGELFF
>TRBV20-1|TRBJ2-1|-|many
TGCAGTGCTAGACCCCCGGGGGTTTCGGGGGTTGAGCAGTTCTTC
CSARPPGVSGVEQFF
>TRBV6-5|TRBJ2-5|-|many
TGTGCCAGCAGTTACCGCAGTTCCCAAGAGACCCAGTACTTC
CASSYRSSQETQYF
>TRBV9|TRBJ2-1|TRBD2|few
TGTGCCAGCAGCGCGCCCGAGAAACTAGCGGGTGTTACCAATGAGCAGTTCTTC
CASSAPEKLAGVTNEQFF
>TRBV20-1|TRBJ2-2|-|many
TGCAGTGCTTTGGGGAACACCGGGGAGCTGTTTTTT
CSALGNTGELFF
>TRBV7-2|TRBJ2-6|-|many
TGTGCCAGCAGCTTATGGCGGTCTGAGACCAACGTCCTGACTTTC
CASSLWRSETNVLTF
>TRBV6-6|TRBJ1-1|-|-
TGTGCCAGCAGTCCACGGGGGGGATCAGGGAACACTGAAGCTTTCTTT
CASSPRGGSGNTEAFF
>TRBV18|TRBJ1-1|-|many
TGTGCCAGCTCACCTCGGGGGTTAGAGGGCACTGAAGCTTTCTTT
CASSPRGLEGTEAFF
>TRBV3-1|TRBJ1-4|-|-
TGTGCCAGCAGCCAAGCCTACGGGAAGCAGCGGCAAAAACTGTTTTTT
CASSQAYGKQRQKLFF
>TRBV6-1|TRBJ2-2|-|few
TGTGCCAGCAGAGGCGCCACTACCCCCCCCGGGGAGCTGTTTTTT
CASRGATTPPGELFF
>TRBV18|TRBJ1-2|TRBD1|many
TGTGCCAGCTCACCACAGGGGCAGGGGGCTGAGAATGGCTACACCTTC
CASSPQGQGAENGYTF
>TRBV6-5|TRBJ2-7|-|few
TGTGCCAGCAGTTCCATACCGGACTACGAGCAGTACTTC
CASSSIPDYEQYF
>TRBV4-1|TRBJ1-3|TRBD1|many
TGCGCCAGCAGCCAAGAACAGGGGGGAAACACCATATATTTT
CASSQEQGGNTIYF
>TRBV5-4|TRBJ1-3|-|few
TGTGCCAGCAGCGGACCTTCAGGGCGAGCAGGAAACACCATATATTTT
CASSGPSGRAGNTIYF
>TRBV27|TRBJ2-1|-|-
TGTGCCAGCAGTATGGTAGCATACAATGAGCAGTTCTTC
CASSMVAYNEQFF